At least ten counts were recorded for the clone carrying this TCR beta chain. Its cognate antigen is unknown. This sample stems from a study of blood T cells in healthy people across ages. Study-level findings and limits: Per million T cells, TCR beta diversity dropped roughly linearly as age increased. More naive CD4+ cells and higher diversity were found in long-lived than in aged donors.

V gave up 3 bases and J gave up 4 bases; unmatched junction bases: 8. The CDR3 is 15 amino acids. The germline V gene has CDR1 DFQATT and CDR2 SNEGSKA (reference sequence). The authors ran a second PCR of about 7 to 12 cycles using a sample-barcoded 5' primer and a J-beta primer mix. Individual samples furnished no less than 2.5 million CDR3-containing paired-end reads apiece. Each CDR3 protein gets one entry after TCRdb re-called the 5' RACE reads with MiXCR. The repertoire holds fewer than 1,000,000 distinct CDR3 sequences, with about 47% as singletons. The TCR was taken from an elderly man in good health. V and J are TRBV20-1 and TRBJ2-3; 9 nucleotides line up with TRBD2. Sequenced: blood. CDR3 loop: CSASPGTSTADTQYF. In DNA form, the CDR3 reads TGCAGTGCTAGCCCCGGGACTAGCACCGCAGATACGCAGTATTTT.